This T cell receptor beta chain was sequenced for a study of CXCR3-negative and CXCR3-positive naive CD8 T cells. Looking at the study overall: Roughly 1.5 +/- 0.3 million TRB reads came from each library, giving about 140 million in total.

Study-level points and caveats: More hydrophobic TRB CDR3s were found in CXCR3-positive naive cells than in CXCR3-negative naive cells. Naive subsets did not differ in surface CD5, and the authors estimated TCR strength using properties of the TRB CDR3. For memory CD8+ cells diversity was much lower, but both naive subsets had comparably high diversity.

The CDR3 extends over 12 amino acids. From germline, CDR1 is DFQATT and CDR2 SNEGSKA (reference sequence). Turning to this clonotype: What it recognizes is unknown.

Each TRB cDNA library was prepared by 5' RACE (with UMI labels). With the 5' RACE reads reprocessed, TCRdb shows one record per CDR3 protein and no DNA. The specimen's table records some 60,000 distinct CDR3 sequences. The study sorted every CD8+ T cell subset in triplicate at about 270,000 cells each. The TCR was taken from a human donor in good health. Some clones in this sample may be carry-over from other donors' samples. The V gene is TRBV20-1, the J gene TRBJ1-1; lacking DNA, the TRBD1 call made by TCRdb goes unchecked. Material: naive CXCR3+ CD8+ T cells from blood. Subset specified: CD45RO-CCR7+CD27+CD95- naive CD8+ T cells expressing CXCR3 (TNR3+). The CDR3 region is CSSEGGAAEAFF.